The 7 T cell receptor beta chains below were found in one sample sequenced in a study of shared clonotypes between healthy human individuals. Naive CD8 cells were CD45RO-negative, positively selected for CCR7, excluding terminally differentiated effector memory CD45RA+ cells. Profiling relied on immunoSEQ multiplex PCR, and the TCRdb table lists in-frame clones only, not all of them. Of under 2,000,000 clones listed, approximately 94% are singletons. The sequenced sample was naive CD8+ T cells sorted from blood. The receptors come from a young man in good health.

The CDR3 region is CASSQLSGSSYEQYF. The CDR3 DNA follows: TGCGCCAGCAGCCAACTTAGCGGGTCCTCCTACGAGCAGTACTTC. The J gene is TRBJ2-7, the V gene TRBV4-1; 7 nucleotides line up with TRBD2. The CDR3 consists of 15 residues. V lost 2 bases to trimming and J lost 0 bases; unmatched junction nucleotides: 4. Germline V CDR1 and CDR2: MGHRA, YSYEKL.

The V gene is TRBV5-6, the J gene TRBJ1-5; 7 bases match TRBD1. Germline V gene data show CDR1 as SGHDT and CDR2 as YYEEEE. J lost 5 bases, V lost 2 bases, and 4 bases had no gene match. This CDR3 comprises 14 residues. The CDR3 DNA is TGTGCCAGCAGCTTCCAGGGGGGCTATCAGCCCCAGCATTTT. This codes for CASSFQGGYQPQHF.

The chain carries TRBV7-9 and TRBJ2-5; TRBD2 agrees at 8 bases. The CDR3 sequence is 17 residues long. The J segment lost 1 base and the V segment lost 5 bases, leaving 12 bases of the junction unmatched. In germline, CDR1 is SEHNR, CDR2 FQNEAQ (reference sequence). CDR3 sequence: CASSRPATSGGQETQYF. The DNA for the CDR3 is TGTGCCAGCAGCCGACCGGCTACTAGCGGAGGCCAAGAGACCCAGTACTTC.

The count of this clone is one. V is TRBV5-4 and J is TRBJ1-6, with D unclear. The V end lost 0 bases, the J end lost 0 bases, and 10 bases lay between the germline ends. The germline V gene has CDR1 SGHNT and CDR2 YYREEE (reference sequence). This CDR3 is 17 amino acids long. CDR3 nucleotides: TGTGCCAGCAGCTTGGACGGCGGGAGCTCCTATAATTCACCCCTCCACTTT. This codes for CASSLDGGSSYNSPLHF.

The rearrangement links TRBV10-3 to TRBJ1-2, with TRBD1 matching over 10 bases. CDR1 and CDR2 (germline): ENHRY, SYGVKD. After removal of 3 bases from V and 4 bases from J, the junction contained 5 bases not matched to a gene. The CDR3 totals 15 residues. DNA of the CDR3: TGTGCCATCAGTGAAGGGACAGGGGCTTCCTATGGCTACACCTTC. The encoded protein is CAISEGTGASYGYTF.

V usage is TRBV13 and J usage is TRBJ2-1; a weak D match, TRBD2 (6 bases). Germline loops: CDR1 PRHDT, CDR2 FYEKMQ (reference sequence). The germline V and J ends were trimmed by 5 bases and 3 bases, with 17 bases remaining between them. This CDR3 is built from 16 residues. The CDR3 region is CASSTIVGGDYNEQFF. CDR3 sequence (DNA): TGTGCCAGCAGCACGATCGTCGGCGGGGACTACAATGAGCAGTTCTTC. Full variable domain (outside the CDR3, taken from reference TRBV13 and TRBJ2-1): AAGVIQSPRHLIKEKRETATLKCYPIPRHDTVYWYQQGPGQDPQFLISFYEKMQSDKGSIPDRFSAQQFSDYHSELNMSSLELGDSALYFCASSTIVGGDYNEQFFGPGTRLTVL.

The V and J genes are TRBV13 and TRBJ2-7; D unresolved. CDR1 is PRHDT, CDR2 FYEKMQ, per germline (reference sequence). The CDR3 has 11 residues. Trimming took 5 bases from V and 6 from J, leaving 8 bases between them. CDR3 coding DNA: TGTGCCAGCAGCACCGCCGCCGAGCAGTACTTC. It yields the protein CASSTAAEQYF. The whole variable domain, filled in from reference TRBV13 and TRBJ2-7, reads AAGVIQSPRHLIKEKRETATLKCYPIPRHDTVYWYQQGPGQDPQFLISFYEKMQSDKGSIPDRFSAQQFSDYHSELNMSSLELGDSALYFCASSTAAEQYFGPGTRLTVT.